These 19 T cell receptor beta chains were all obtained from the same sample, sequenced in a study of beta chain features in type 1 diabetes listed by TCRdb under 2018. Library preparation was by the immunoSEQ multiplex PCR assay. All of the isolated RNA was reverse transcribed with the High Capacity cDNA Reverse Transcription Kit, so expressed TCRB transcripts were sequenced. TCRdb took over this immuneACCESS table, retaining in-frame rearrangements with V and J assigned. Such tables are incomplete; in checked studies, under half of the missing clones stem from an unresolved V gene, and the remainder is unexplained. The sample includes about 150,000 clones, with approximately 52% observed a single time. The top ten constitute around 0.39% of the sample. Sequenced input: Tregs from blood. Per the publication, the cell subset or site label means: regulatory CD4+ T cells. Receptors originate from a man between 18 and 29 years old in good health.

The V gene is TRBV19, the J gene TRBJ1-5; possible D gene TRBD1, 6 bases. Trimming took off 6 bases at V and 0 bases at J, with 12 bases between the two ends. This CDR3 comprises 15 residues. CDR1 and CDR2 from the germline V gene are LNHDA and SQIVND (reference sequence). The CDR3 sequence: CASRRGSNSNQPQHF. For the CDR3, the DNA is TGTGCCAGTAGGAGGGGGTCTAATAGCAATCAGCCCCAGCATTTT.

The chain combines TRBV7-2 with TRBJ1-1, with D uncertain. Germline-derived CDR1 and CDR2 are SGHTA and FQGNSA. The CDR3 runs to 13 residues. Trimming pared 8 bases from V and 2 bases from J, leaving 12 bases between. Here the CDR3 reads CASGSVINTEAFF. The CDR3 DNA is TGTGCCAGCGGTTCGGTAATAAACACTGAAGCTTTCTTT.

This clone was counted a few times. The chain carries TRBV19 and TRBJ2-2; 9 nucleotides line up with TRBD1. This CDR3 has 14 residues. Germline lookup yields CDR1 LNHDA and CDR2 SQIVND (reference sequence). The V gene end was trimmed by 6 bases and the J gene end by 9 bases; junction bases not matched to a gene: 8. The CDR3 reads CASRSGTGHRELFF. The CDR3 bases are TGTGCCAGTAGATCCGGGACAGGGCACCGGGAGCTGTTTTTT.

The CDR3: CASRPDRRNTGELFF. The CDR3 DNA reads as TGTGCCAGCAGACCTGACAGGAGGAACACCGGGGAGCTGTTTTTT. V gene TRBV6-1 combines with J gene TRBJ2-2, with a tentative D call TRBD1 (6 bases). Germline CDR1 and CDR2: MNHNS and SASEGT. V shed 6 bases and J shed 1 base, with 12 bases lying between them. The CDR3 spans 15 residues.

This clone occurred a few times. The rearrangement links TRBV7-2 to TRBJ2-7; 7 bases agree with TRBD2. V lost 0 bases, J lost 0 bases, and 5 bases stayed unmatched. The CDR3 is 16 amino acids. CDR1 and CDR2 from the germline V gene are SGHTA and FQGNSA. The CDR3 DNA follows: TGTGCCAGCAGCTTAGCGCTGGGCGGGGGCTCCTACGAGCAGTACTTC. Translating gives CASSLALGGGSYEQYF. Using reference TRBV7-2 and TRBJ2-7 for the parts outside the CDR3, the full variable domain is GAGVSQSPSNKVTEKGKDVELRCDPISGHTALYWYRQSLGQGLEFLIYFQGNSAPDKSGLPSDRFSAERTGGSVSTLTIQRTQQEDSAVYLCASSLALGGGSYEQYFGPGTRLTVT.

The chain joins TRBV5-1 to TRBJ2-2; 12 positions match TRBD2. The CDR3 loop spans 17 amino acids. V lost 3 bases and J lost 6; bases outside the gene matches: 9. Germline CDR1 is SGHRS and CDR2 is YFSETQ. The CDR3 reads CASSSLGTSGSAGELFF. The CDR3 DNA follows: TGCGCCAGCAGCTCGCTTGGGACTAGCGGGTCCGCCGGGGAGCTGTTTTTT.

This sequence joins TRBV28 and TRBJ1-2, with 8 bases identical to TRBD1. Germline lookup yields CDR1 MDHEN and CDR2 SYDVKM. With V trimmed by 3 bases and J by 5 bases, 5 bases remained unmatched. The CDR3 extends over 14 amino acids. For the CDR3, the DNA is TGTGCCAGCAGTTTCGCAGGGGGCTGGTATGGCTACACCTTC. Protein product: CASSFAGGWYGYTF.

CDR3 in DNA: TGTGCCAGCAGCTTGGTCGGGGGTGAGCAGTACTTC. This sequence encodes CASSLVGGEQYF. The chain joins TRBV5-4 to TRBJ2-7; D possibly corresponds to TRBD2 (6 bases). V was cut by 0 bases and J by 7 bases, with 8 bases left in between. Germline V lookup: CDR1 SGHNT, CDR2 YYREEE (reference sequence). The CDR3 extends over 12 amino acids.

The gene calls are TRBV28 and TRBJ2-2; D call uncertain. Germline assignment: CDR1 MDHEN and CDR2 SYDVKM. This CDR3 is 12 amino acids long. Trimming stripped 5 bases from V and 6 bases from J, with 7 bases between. DNA of the CDR3: TGTGCCAGCAGTGCCAGTCCCGGGGAGCTGTTTTTT. This gives the protein CASSASPGELFF.

This chain links TRBV7-2 with TRBJ1-2, with D possibly TRBD1 on 6 matching bases. Germline V gives CDR1 SGHTA, CDR2 FQGNSA. The germline V and J ends were trimmed by 5 bases and 8 bases, with 18 bases remaining between them. CDR3 length equals 14 residues. The CDR3: CASSPREGVGGYTF. CDR3 DNA sequence: TGTGCCAGCAGCCCGCGAGAGGGGGTGGGAGGCTACACCTTC.

The V and J genes are TRBV14 and TRBJ1-6; D is unresolved. The CDR3 consists of 13 residues. The V and J ends lost 1 base and 9 bases respectively, with 7 bases between them. CDR1 SGHDN and CDR2 FVKESK come from the germline V gene. The DNA of the CDR3 is TGTGCCAGCAGCCAAGCGTATCCTTCACCCCTCCACTTT. It codes for CASSQAYPSPLHF. The full variable domain, in which reference TRBV14 and TRBJ1-6 provide the parts outside the CDR3, is EAGVTQFPSHSVIEKGQTVTLRCDPISGHDNLYWYRRVMGKEIKFLLHFVKESKQDESGMPNNRFLAERTGGTYSTLKVQPAELEDSGVYFCASSQAYPSPLHFGNGTRLTVT.

The genes are TRBV6-5 and TRBJ2-3; TRBD2 matches 7 bases. The CDR3 totals 16 residues. Germline-derived CDR1 and CDR2 are MNHEY and SVGAGI. V shed 0 bases and J 3 bases; nucleotides not matched to a gene: 6. This CDR3 reads CASSYSILGGTDTQYF. CDR3 nucleotides: TGTGCCAGCAGTTACTCGATCTTGGGAGGGACAGATACGCAGTATTTT.

The chain's CDR3 is CASSSGQTGANVLTF. The CDR3 coding sequence is TGCGCCAGCAGCTCTGGACAGACTGGGGCCAACGTCCTGACTTTC. The chain combines TRBV5-1 with TRBJ2-6, with TRBD1 as a possible D gene (6 bases). Germline CDR1 is SGHRS and CDR2 is YFSETQ. V was pared by 3 bases and J by 2 bases, with 9 bases between. CDR3 length: 15 amino acids.

This clone was counted only a few times. The chain recombines TRBV21-1 with TRBJ2-7; TRBD2, the table's D call, lacks a check against the DNA. TRBV21-1 is described as a pseudogene. The CDR3 is 16 amino acids. This CDR3 is CASSKVSPRSSYEQYF. CDR3 bases: TGTGCCAGCAGCAAAGTTAGCCCCCGGAGCTCCTACGAGCAGTACTTC.

The gene calls are TRBV10-3 and TRBJ2-7; 9 nucleotides agree with TRBD1. Germline loops: CDR1 ENHRY, CDR2 SYGVKD. V gave up 8 bases and J gave up 3 bases; unmatched junction bases: 8. The CDR3 extends over 14 amino acids. The CDR3 bases are TGTGCCATCTCAGGGACAGGGACTGGCTACGAGCAGTACTTC. Translating gives CAISGTGTGYEQYF.

CDR3 sequence reads: CAISGRDRGGSEAFF. CDR3 coding DNA: TGTGCCATCAGTGGGAGGGACAGGGGGGGGTCGGAAGCTTTCTTT. The V gene is TRBV10-3, the J gene TRBJ1-1; 11 bases map to TRBD1. This CDR3 comprises 15 residues. The V gene's germline CDR1 is ENHRY and CDR2 SYGVKD. The V and J ends lost 4 bases and 8 bases, in that order; junction bases with no gene match: 9.

The chain's CDR3 is CASSGHEQFF. CDR3 nucleotide sequence: TGTGCCAGCAGTGGCCATGAGCAGTTCTTC. The rearrangement uses TRBV28 and TRBJ2-1, with unresolved D. The CDR3 length is 10 residues. The V and J ends lost 5 bases and 8 bases respectively, with 4 bases between them. Germline V CDR1 and CDR2: MDHEN, SYDVKM.

This chain links TRBV7-2 with TRBJ2-5; 14 bases line up with TRBD2. Trimming cost V 6 bases and J 5 bases; bases outside gene matches: 14. This CDR3 spans 18 amino acids. Germline CDR1 reads SGHTA; CDR2 reads FQGNSA. The chain's CDR3 is CASSLWGLAGEGRETQYF. The CDR3 nucleotides are TGTGCCAGCAGTCTCTGGGGACTAGCGGGGGAGGGGAGGGAGACCCAGTACTTC. Based on the CDR3 plus reference TRBV7-2 and TRBJ2-5, the full variable domain is GAGVSQSPSNKVTEKGKDVELRCDPISGHTALYWYRQSLGQGLEFLIYFQGNSAPDKSGLPSDRFSAERTGGSVSTLTIQRTQQEDSAVYLCASSLWGLAGEGRETQYFGPGTRLLVL.

In this sample, this clone turned up a few times. This rearrangement joins TRBV29-1 to TRBJ2-1, with 8 bases that match TRBD1. The germline V gene has CDR1 SQVTM and CDR2 ANQGSEA. There are 15 residues in the CDR3. Germline trimming cut 4 bases from V and 4 bases from J; bases unmatched to any gene: 9. CDR3 DNA: TGCAGCGTTGCCCAGGGGGCAGGGGAATACAATGAGCAGTTCTTC. Amino acids: CSVAQGAGEYNEQFF.